The 22 T cell receptor beta chains reported below all come from one sample, sequenced in a study of cytomegalovirus exposure and HLA in healthy donors listed by TCRdb under 2017. Library creation used the immunoSEQ multiplex PCR assay. For the multiplex PCR, a mixture combining 60 forward primers for TCR Vbeta segments and 13 reverse primers for TCR Jbeta segments was used. TCRdb carries this immuneACCESS record with in-frame sequences only. Its versions omit some clonotypes, under half of them owing to an unresolved V gene in the studies checked, with the rest unexplained. The sample contains about 93,000 clones, just under 80% of them found a single time. Under 8.5% of the sample goes to the ten largest clones. Specimen: PBMCs. The source of these receptors is a man aged 25 to 40 in good health and CMV-seronegative.

The chain combines TRBV7-9 with TRBJ1-5; 8 bases align to TRBD1. The CDR3 length is 15 residues. J lost 5 bases, V lost 1 base, and 4 bases had no gene match. Germline V gene lookup returns CDR1 SEHNR and CDR2 FQNEAQ (reference sequence). CDR3 DNA sequence: TGTGCCAGCAGCTTAGGGACAGGGAAGCATCAGCCCCAGCATTTT. The encoded protein is CASSLGTGKHQPQHF.

The chain joins TRBV2 to TRBJ2-1; D perhaps matches TRBD2 (6 bases). Germline V gives CDR1 SNHLY, CDR2 FYNNEI. V lost 6 bases and J lost 8, with 20 bases in between. This CDR3 contains 15 residues. In nucleotides, the CDR3 is TGTGCCAGCAGACGGGACCCTAGCGTGTTCGATGAGCAGTTCTTC. Translated, it gives CASRRDPSVFDEQFF.

With regard to this clone: The same CDR3 arises from other DNA sequences in this sample as well. This rearrangement joins TRBV4-3 to TRBJ1-1, with unresolved D. Germline V gene sequence: CDR1 LGHNA, CDR2 YSLEER. Trimming cost V 0 bases and J 1 base, with 6 bases left between them. The CDR3 sequence is 14 residues long. Written as DNA, the CDR3 is TGCGCCAGCAGCCAAGATGTCCAGAACACTGAAGCTTTCTTT. It specifies CASSQDVQNTEAFF.

The rearrangement joins TRBV7-9 to TRBJ2-1; 7 bases map to TRBD2. Germline V CDR1 and CDR2: SEHNR, FQNEAQ (reference sequence). With V trimmed by 7 bases and J by 0 bases, 3 bases remained unmatched. The CDR3 length is 14 residues. CDR3 DNA sequence: TGTGCCAGCACCGGCGGGAGCTCCTACAATGAGCAGTTCTTC. The encoded protein is CASTGGSSYNEQFF.

The chain is built from TRBV2 and TRBJ2-7; D is possibly TRBD1 (6 bases). The germline V gene encodes CDR1 SNHLY and CDR2 FYNNEI. Trimming removed 8 bases from V and 4 bases from J, with 15 bases in between. This CDR3 comprises 13 residues. The CDR3 reads CASCLQGGYEQYF. CDR3 bases: TGTGCCAGCTGCCTACAGGGCGGATACGAGCAGTACTTC.

The genes are TRBV7-2 and TRBJ1-1; the D is unclear. The germline V gene has CDR1 SGHTA and CDR2 FQGNSA. The CDR3 loop spans 12 amino acids. Deletions cut 5 bases from V and 3 bases from J, with 7 bases between. In nucleotides, the CDR3 is TGTGCCAGCAGCAGCCTGTACACTGAAGCTTTCTTT. Protein sequence: CASSSLYTEAFF.

The chain uses TRBV7-2 and TRBJ1-1; a weak D match, TRBD1 (5 bases). The germline V gene encodes CDR1 SGHTA and CDR2 FQGNSA. There are 12 residues in the CDR3. V lost 5 bases and J lost 10, with 14 bases in between. The CDR3 nucleotides are TGTGCCAGCAGCCTTCGCCCAGGGATAGCTTTCTTT. Its translation: CASSLRPGIAFF.

The V and J genes are TRBV6-5 and TRBJ2-2; TRBD1 aligns across 10 bases. Germline CDR1 reads MNHEY; CDR2 reads SVGAGI. V shed 6 bases and J 7 bases; nucleotides not matched to a gene: 8. This CDR3 has 15 residues. CDR3 DNA sequence: TGTGCCAGCAGAAGACAGGGGGCGAATGTCGGGGAGCTGTTTTTT. Translated: CASRRQGANVGELFF.

The chain has TRBV7-9 and TRBJ1-1, with 7 bases lining up with TRBD1. V lost 3 bases, J lost 1 base, and 5 bases stayed unmatched. Germline V gene sequence: CDR1 SEHNR, CDR2 FQNEAQ (reference sequence). The CDR3 extends over 15 amino acids. CDR3 DNA sequence: TGTGCCAGCAGCTTCAACAGGGGTTCGAACACTGAAGCTTTCTTT. The encoded protein is CASSFNRGSNTEAFF. Full variable domain (missing parts from reference TRBV7-9 and TRBJ1-1): DTGVSQNPRHKITKRGQNVTFRCDPISEHNRLYWYRQTLGQGPEFLTYFQNEAQLEKSRLLSDRFSAERPKGSFSTLEIQRTEQGDSAMYLCASSFNRGSNTEAFFGQGTRLTVV.

V and J are TRBV11-3 and TRBJ2-3, with TRBD2 matching over 7 bases. J gave up 3 bases and V 3 bases, and 0 bases lay outside the gene matches. This CDR3 region has 13 residues. Germline V gives CDR1 SGHNT, CDR2 YENEEA. The CDR3 nucleotides read TGTGCCAGCAGCTTGGGAGGGACAGATACGCAGTATTTT. This gives the protein CASSLGGTDTQYF.

This chain links TRBV5-6 with TRBJ1-2, with TRBD1 identical over 7 bases. The germline CDR1 and CDR2 sequences are SGHDT and YYEEEE. There are 14 residues in the CDR3. V trimming: 2 bases; J trimming: 2 bases; junction bases outside the gene matches: 3. The CDR3 sequence is CASSFGQANYGYTF. Here the CDR3 DNA reads TGTGCCAGCAGCTTTGGACAGGCCAACTATGGCTACACCTTC.

The rearrangement links TRBV9 to TRBJ1-1, with D possibly TRBD1 on 5 matching bases. Deletions cut 5 bases from V and 3 bases from J, with 17 bases between. This CDR3 spans 15 amino acids. Germline V gives CDR1 SGDLS, CDR2 YYNGEE. CDR3 coding DNA: TGTGCCAGCAGTGTATTGAGGGCGGGGGACACTGAAGCTTTCTTT. It codes for CASSVLRAGDTEAFF. The full variable domain, its missing parts supplied by reference TRBV9 and TRBJ1-1, is DSGVTQTPKHLITATGQRVTLRCSPRSGDLSVYWYQQSLDQGLQFLIQYYNGEERAKGNILERFSAQQFPDLHSELNLSSLELGDSALYFCASSVLRAGDTEAFFGQGTRLTVV.

This clone was detected once. V and J are TRBV6-1 and TRBJ1-5, with 9 bases matching TRBD1. In germline, CDR1 is MNHNS, CDR2 SASEGT. The CDR3 contains 16 residues. Unmatched junction bases numbered 8, after V lost 2 bases and J lost 6 bases. The CDR3 reads CASSESLDRGTQPQHF. CDR3 DNA sequence: TGTGCCAGCAGTGAAAGTCTGGACAGGGGAACTCAGCCCCAGCATTTT.

The chain combines TRBV4-1 with TRBJ2-7; 9 bases agree with TRBD1. J gave up 4 bases and V 3 bases, and 7 bases lay outside the gene matches. CDR3 length equals 15 residues. Per the germline V gene, CDR1 is MGHRA and CDR2 is YSYEKL. CDR3 loop: CASSHPGQGIYEQYF. For the CDR3, the DNA is TGCGCCAGCAGCCACCCGGGACAGGGAATATACGAGCAGTACTTC.

The chain has TRBV6-1 and TRBJ1-2; 12 bases align to TRBD1. CDR3 length: 17 amino acids. CDR1 is MNHNS, CDR2 SASEGT, per germline. V trimming: 1 base; J trimming: 4 bases; junction bases outside the gene matches: 7. The CDR3 region has the DNA TGTGCCAGCAGTGAAGTGGGGACAGGGGGCGCCAGCTATGGCTACACCTTC. Its translation: CASSEVGTGGASYGYTF.

This clone was seen a single time. The chain uses TRBV5-1 and TRBJ1-2; perhaps TRBD1 as D (5 bases). This CDR3 has 14 residues. The V end was cut by 4 bases, the J end by 1 base, with 11 bases between. Germline lookup yields CDR1 SGHRS and CDR2 YFSETQ. The CDR3 nucleotides are TGCGCCAGCAGCCCGGAGGGGTATAACTATGGCTACACCTTC. Residues: CASSPEGYNYGYTF.

The rearrangement links TRBV2 to TRBJ2-5, with 11 bases that match TRBD2. The V segment lost 4 bases and the J segment 4 bases; nucleotides outside the gene matches: 8. The CDR3 has 16 residues. Per germline, CDR1 SNHLY and CDR2 FYNNEI. The DNA for the CDR3 is TGTGCCAGCAGTGTGGCTAGCGGGGGGTTAGTAGAGACCCAGTACTTC. It codes for CASSVASGGLVETQYF. The full variable domain, its missing parts supplied by reference TRBV2 and TRBJ2-5, is EPEVTQTPSHQVTQMGQEVILRCVPISNHLYFYWYRQILGQKVEFLVSFYNNEISEKSEIFDDQFSVERPDGSNFTLKIRSTKLEDSAMYFCASSVASGGLVETQYFGPGTRLLVL.

This clone appeared once. The chain employs TRBV7-2 and TRBJ2-2; tentative D call: TRBD2 (7 bases). Trimming shortened V by 5 bases and J by 3 bases, and 19 bases separated the two germline ends. The CDR3 has 17 amino acids. The germline V gene has CDR1 SGHTA and CDR2 FQGNSA. The CDR3 sequence is CASSPTGGALYTGELFF. CDR3 DNA sequence: TGTGCCAGCAGCCCCACGGGGGGCGCACTGTACACCGGGGAGCTGTTTTTT.

This clone showed up just once. The CDR3 region has the DNA TGTGCCAGCAGCGTAGTATCGACTAATGAGCAGTTCTTC. It codes for CASSVVSTNEQFF. The chain combines TRBV9 with TRBJ2-1; no reliable D call. V was trimmed by 0 bases and J by 7 bases, leaving 8 bases between them. This CDR3 is built from 13 residues. Germline CDR1 is SGDLS and CDR2 is YYNGEE.

This clone has only one observation. The chain is built from TRBV7-8 and TRBJ2-6; D possibly corresponds to TRBD2 (6 bases). The CDR3 covers 13 residues. Per the germline V gene, CDR1 is SGHVS and CDR2 is FQNEAQ. V shed 5 bases and J shed 5 bases, with 7 bases lying between them. The CDR3: CASSGGRANVLTF. CDR3 nucleotides: TGTGCCAGCAGCGGGGGGAGGGCCAACGTCCTGACTTTC.

This clone was counted between two and nine times. The gene calls are TRBV6-1 and TRBJ2-3, with 14 bases lining up with TRBD2. Germline CDR1 reads MNHNS; CDR2 reads SASEGT. Trimming took 3 bases from V and 2 from J; bases not matched to a gene: 1. The CDR3 totals 16 residues. The CDR3 sequence is CASSETSGGATDTQYF. DNA of the CDR3: TGTGCCAGCAGTGAGACTAGCGGGGGGGCCACAGATACGCAGTATTTT.

V is TRBV19 and J is TRBJ2-5, with D maybe TRBD1 (7 bases). V lost 6 bases, J lost 2 bases, and 10 bases lay in between. This CDR3 comprises 13 residues. From germline, CDR1 is LNHDA and CDR2 SQIVND (reference sequence). As DNA, the CDR3 is TGTGCCAGTAGACCAGGGGGGCAAGAGACCCAGTACTTC. It translates to CASRPGGQETQYF.